The following is a T cell receptor beta chain sequence with its context. This sample was taken from a study of early T cells in non-severe SARS-CoV-2 infection. Each CDR3 protein gets one entry after TCRdb re-called the 5' RACE reads with MiXCR. The sample includes more than 75,000 distinct CDR3 sequences, roughly 13% of them seen just once. Germline V CDR1 and CDR2: SGDLS, YYNGEE. This CDR3 has 16 residues. V dropped 0 bases and J dropped 1; count of bases not matched to a gene: 5. The sequence derives from an adult who was a healthcare worker with PCR-confirmed SARS-CoV-2 infection or an uninfected control (not recorded which). The sequencing sample was made of whole blood. The chain has TRBV9 and TRBJ2-5; 8 bases are shared with TRBD1. The CDR3 is CASSVASDRAQETQYF. The DNA for the CDR3 is TGTGCCAGCAGCGTAGCTTCGGACAGGGCCCAAGAGACCCAGTACTTC.